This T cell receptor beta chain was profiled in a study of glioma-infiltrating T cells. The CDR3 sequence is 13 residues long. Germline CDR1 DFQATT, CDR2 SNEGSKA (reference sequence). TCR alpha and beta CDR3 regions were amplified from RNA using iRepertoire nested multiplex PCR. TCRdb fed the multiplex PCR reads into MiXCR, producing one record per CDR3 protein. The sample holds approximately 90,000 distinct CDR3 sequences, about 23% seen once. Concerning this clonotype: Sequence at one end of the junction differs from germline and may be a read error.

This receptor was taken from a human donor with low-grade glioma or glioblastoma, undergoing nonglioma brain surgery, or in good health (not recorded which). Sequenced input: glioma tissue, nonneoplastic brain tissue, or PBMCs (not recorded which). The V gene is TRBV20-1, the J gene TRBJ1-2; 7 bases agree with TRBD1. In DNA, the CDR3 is TGCGGTGCTAGAGCCGGGACAGCATATAGCTACACCTTC. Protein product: CGARAGTAYSYTF.